The 15 T cell receptor beta chains below come from one sample, sequenced in a study of T cell responses to AZD1222 COVID-19 vaccine. The data were produced by immunoSEQ multiplex PCR, yet TCRdb's version contains in-frame clones alone and is incomplete. The sample holds approximately 140,000 clones, around nine tenths seen once. This material consisted of peripheral blood, taken 28 days after the second AZD1222 dose. The receptors were sampled from an adult who received the AZD1222 COVID-19 vaccine.

Only one count was recorded for this clone. CDR3 in amino acids: CASRRRTSARGEQYF. CDR3 nucleotides: TGTGCCAGTCGACGACGGACTAGCGCCCGTGGGGAGCAGTACTTC. The rearrangement joins TRBV5-6 to TRBJ2-7, with 9 bases matching TRBD2. V lost 8 bases to trimming and J lost 7 bases; unmatched junction nucleotides: 16. This CDR3 has 15 amino acids. The germline CDR1 and CDR2 sequences are SGHDT and YYEEEE.

This sequence joins TRBV2 and TRBJ1-1; D is unclear. Germline CDR1 is SNHLY and CDR2 is FYNNEI. This CDR3 has 13 residues. Between the trimmed V and J ends, which lost 7 bases and 5 bases, there was a span of 14 bases. The CDR3 sequence is CASNGEQRTEAFF. The DNA of the CDR3 is TGTGCCAGCAACGGCGAACAACGGACTGAAGCTTTCTTT.

The gene calls are TRBV25-1 and TRBJ1-2; D is perhaps TRBD1 (5 bases). Trimming took 7 bases from V and 1 from J, leaving 13 bases between them. The CDR3 totals 14 residues. Germline lookup yields CDR1 MGHDK and CDR2 SYGVNS. The DNA for the CDR3 is TGTGCCAGCACAGGGTCCTCTTATAACTATGGCTACACCTTC. Its translation: CASTGSSYNYGYTF.

This clone has just one count. J is TRBJ1-4 and V is TRBV15, with D maybe TRBD1 (5 bases). The length of the CDR3 is 12 residues. Germline-derived CDR1 and CDR2 are LNHNV and YYDKDF (reference sequence). Trimming took 1 base from V and 12 from J, leaving 9 bases between them. In DNA form, the CDR3 reads TGTGCCACCAGCAGAGTGGGGGGAGAACTGTTTTTT. The encoded protein is CATSRVGGELFF. Supplemented by reference TRBV15 and TRBJ1-4, the full variable domain reads DAMVIQNPRYQVTQFGKPVTLSCSQTLNHNVMYWYQQKSSQAPKLLFHYYDKDFNNEADTPDNFQSRRPNTSFCFLDIRSPGLGDTAMYLCATSRVGGELFFGSGTQLSVL.

The genes are TRBV25-1 and TRBJ1-2; possibly TRBD1 for D (5 bases). CDR3 length: 14 amino acids. Trimming left V 0 bases short and J 6 bases short, with 11 bases between. Germline CDR1 and CDR2: MGHDK and SYGVNS. Here the CDR3 DNA reads TGTGCCAGCAGTGAATACGGCAGGGCCCATGGCTACACCTTC. This gives the protein CASSEYGRAHGYTF.

This clone was seen just once. V is TRBV6-5 and J is TRBJ1-4; TRBD1 agrees at 10 bases. The CDR3 spans 15 residues. The germline V gene encodes CDR1 MNHEY and CDR2 SVGAGI. Losses at the gene ends were 6 bases for V and 5 bases for J; bases not matched to a gene: 6. For the CDR3, the DNA is TGTGCCAGCAGCAGGGACAGGGGACAAAATGAAAAACTGTTTTTT. Translation gives CASSRDRGQNEKLFF.

The chain has TRBV7-9 and TRBJ1-4, with 9 bases aligning to TRBD1. V trimming: 4 bases; J trimming: 0 bases; junction bases outside the gene matches: 6. CDR3 size: 17 residues. Germline V CDR1 and CDR2: SEHNR, FQNEAQ (reference sequence). The CDR3 loop is CASSSLGTGPTNEKLFF. As DNA, the CDR3 is TGTGCCAGCAGCTCCCTCGGGACAGGGCCAACTAATGAAAAACTGTTTTTT. Drawing the rest from reference TRBV7-9 and TRBJ1-4, the complete variable domain is DTGVSQNPRHKITKRGQNVTFRCDPISEHNRLYWYRQTLGQGPEFLTYFQNEAQLEKSRLLSDRFSAERPKGSFSTLEIQRTEQGDSAMYLCASSSLGTGPTNEKLFFGSGTQLSVL.

The J gene is TRBJ2-1, the V gene TRBV4-1, with D possibly matching TRBD2 (5 bases). With 0 bases removed from V and 5 bases from J, the gap between germline ends came to 14 bases. Germline CDR1 is MGHRA and CDR2 is YSYEKL. The CDR3 loop spans 16 amino acids. The CDR3 DNA sequence: TGCGCCAGCAGCCAAGAACCGGCAGCGGAGAACAATGAGCAGTTCTTC. Its protein product is CASSQEPAAENNEQFF.

The chain recombines TRBV27 with TRBJ2-7; no clear D. This CDR3 comprises 13 residues. Germline-derived CDR1 and CDR2 are MNHEY and SMNVEV (reference sequence). V lost 6 bases and J 5 bases, leaving 14 bases between the germline ends. The CDR3 nucleotides read TGTGCCAGCAGCCGGGCGATTTGGGACGAGCAGTACTTC. Protein sequence: CASSRAIWDEQYF.

The rearrangement links TRBV2 to TRBJ2-3, with TRBD2 as a possible D gene (6 bases). Trimming removed 6 bases at V and 2 bases at J, with 18 bases between. This CDR3 is built from 16 residues. Germline V gives CDR1 SNHLY, CDR2 FYNNEI. The CDR3, as DNA: TGTGCCAGCAGGGGTGGCTGGGGGGTCGACACAGATACGCAGTATTTT. Amino acids: CASRGGWGVDTDTQYF.

The chain links TRBV5-5 to TRBJ1-1; D ambiguous. Germline CDR1 reads SGHKS; CDR2 reads YYEKEE (reference sequence). V lost 5 bases and J 0 bases, leaving 5 bases between the germline ends. CDR3 length: 12 amino acids. CDR3 amino acids: CASRGLNTEAFF. The CDR3 nucleotides are TGTGCCAGCAGGGGCTTGAACACTGAAGCTTTCTTT.

The V gene is TRBV6-5, the J gene TRBJ1-5; TRBD1 aligns across 7 bases. J lost 3 bases, V lost 2 bases, and 4 bases had no gene match. CDR1 MNHEY and CDR2 SVGAGI come from the germline V gene. This CDR3 has 15 residues. CDR3 loop: CASSYVQGINQPQHF. In nucleotides, the CDR3 is TGTGCCAGCAGTTACGTACAGGGGATCAATCAGCCCCAGCATTTT.

The chain is built from TRBV6-2 or TRBV6-3 and TRBJ1-5; 9 bases align to TRBD1. Per the germline V gene, CDR1 is MNHEY and CDR2 is SVGEGT. The CDR3 extends over 17 amino acids. J gave up 3 bases and V 2 bases, and 8 bases lay outside the gene matches. The CDR3 nucleotides are TGTGCCAGCAGTTACCGGGGGGGACAGGGAGACAATCAGCCCCAGCATTTT. This translates into CASSYRGGQGDNQPQHF.

V gene TRBV4-1 combines with J gene TRBJ2-2, with 11 bases lining up with TRBD2. Germline CDR1 and CDR2: MGHRA and YSYEKL. This CDR3 contains 15 residues. The trim removed 8 bases at V and 4 bases at J, leaving 6 bases unmatched. The CDR3 coding sequence is TGCGCCAGCGCCGTTAGCGGGGGGGGCACCGGGGAGCTGTTTTTT. Translation: CASAVSGGGTGELFF.

The rearrangement links TRBV24-1 to TRBJ1-5; no firm D call. Germline loops: CDR1 KGHDR, CDR2 SFDVKD. The germline V and J ends were trimmed by 7 bases and 5 bases, with 14 bases remaining between them. CDR3 length equals 14 residues. The CDR3 nucleotides are TGTGCCACCAGCTCCCCAGGATACGATCAGCCCCAGCATTTT. This gives the protein CATSSPGYDQPQHF.